Each of the 4 T cell receptor beta chains below was sequenced from the same sample in a study of blood T cell repertoires in COVID-19. Sequencing was performed with immunoSEQ multiplex PCR; in TCRdb, only in-frame clones are kept and a portion is missing. This sample has tens of thousands of clones; about nine tenths occur once, and the top ten carry 1.6%. The sequenced sample was peripheral blood. The receptors were gathered from a man aged 55 to 70 with acute or convalescent COVID-19.

DNA for the CDR3: TGCAGCGTTGGCCAGAGGAACTATGGCTACACCTTC. Protein product: CSVGQRNYGYTF. V usage is TRBV29-1 and J usage is TRBJ1-2; D uncertain. CDR3 size: 12 residues. Germline CDR1 and CDR2: SQVTM and ANQGSEA. Trimming shortened V by 4 bases and J by 2 bases, and 8 bases separated the two germline ends.

The chain uses TRBV19 and TRBJ1-1; the match to TRBD1 covers 9 bases. The CDR3 is made up of 16 amino acids. With V trimmed by 7 bases and J by 1 base, 10 bases remained unmatched. Germline-derived CDR1 and CDR2 are LNHDA and SQIVND (reference sequence). The CDR3 DNA sequence: TGTGCCAGTACCCCCTTGACAGGGGGGCGGAACACTGAAGCTTTCTTT. Translating it yields CASTPLTGGRNTEAFF.

The chain couples TRBV6-5 to TRBJ2-7; 9 bases fit TRBD1. Germline lookup yields CDR1 MNHEY and CDR2 SVGAGI. This CDR3 has 14 amino acids. V shed 4 bases and J 2 bases; nucleotides not matched to a gene: 3. This CDR3 is CASSWRTGAYEQYF. In DNA, the CDR3 is TGTGCCAGCAGTTGGCGGACAGGGGCCTACGAGCAGTACTTC.

The chain recombines TRBV11-2 with TRBJ2-7; 10 bases map to TRBD1. After removal of 6 bases from V and 7 bases from J, the junction contained 9 bases not matched to a gene. CDR1 and CDR2 from the germline V gene are SGHAT and FQNNGV. This CDR3 has 14 amino acids. CDR3 sequence reads: CASREDRGVVEQYF. As DNA, the CDR3 is TGTGCCAGCAGGGAGGACAGGGGGGTGGTAGAGCAGTACTTC. The full variable domain, in which reference TRBV11-2 and TRBJ2-7 provide the parts outside the CDR3, is EAGVAQSPRYKIIEKRQSVAFWCNPISGHATLYWYQQILGQGPKLLIQFQNNGVVDDSQLPKDRFSAERLKGVDSTLKIQPAKLEDSAVYLCASREDRGVVEQYFGPGTRLTVT.